The 30 T cell receptor beta chains below all came from one sample that was sequenced in a study of cytomegalovirus exposure and HLA in healthy donors. PCR used 60 Vbeta primers and 13 Jbeta primers. Assay used: immunoSEQ multiplex PCR; TCRdb lists only in-frame clones, some missing. There are more than 50,000 clones in the sample; 70% to 80% occur only once, and approximately 19% lies in the top ten. Sequencing was performed on PBMCs. These receptors originate from an older woman in good health and CMV-seropositive.

The chain couples TRBV4-1 to TRBJ2-7; TRBD1 is a possible D gene (6 bases). Deletions cut 1 base from V and 4 bases from J, with 14 bases between. CDR3 length equals 15 residues. Germline V gene lookup returns CDR1 MGHRA and CDR2 YSYEKL. The CDR3 nucleotides read TGCGCCAGCAGCCAAGGGCCAGGGGAATGGTACGAGCAGTACTTC. Translating it yields CASSQGPGEWYEQYF.

V is TRBV7-2 and J is TRBJ2-2; TRBD2 matches 7 bases. CDR1 is SGHTA and CDR2 is FQGNSA in the germline V gene. After removal of 4 bases from V and 4 bases from J, the junction contained 9 bases not matched to a gene. The CDR3 runs to 16 residues. As DNA, the CDR3 is TGTGCCAGCAGCTCCCGAGGACTAGGAGGCACCGGGGAGCTGTTTTTT. It encodes CASSSRGLGGTGELFF.

The chain recombines TRBV6-5 with TRBJ1-2, with D perhaps TRBD1 (6 bases). Per germline, CDR1 MNHEY and CDR2 SVGAGI. The ends were cut back, 5 bases at V and 7 bases at J, with 11 bases in the middle. The CDR3 extends over 12 amino acids. CDR3 sequence (DNA): TGTGCCAGCAGTAACAGGGTGCGTGGCTACACCTTC. This gives the protein CASSNRVRGYTF.

The chain joins TRBV5-1 to TRBJ2-2; possible D gene TRBD2, 6 bases. Trimming cost V 3 bases and J 1 base, with 13 bases left between them. The CDR3 contains 16 residues. CDR1 is SGHRS, CDR2 YFSETQ, per germline. CDR3 region: CASSWGDSMNTGELFF. CDR3 DNA sequence: TGCGCCAGCAGCTGGGGGGACTCCATGAACACCGGGGAGCTGTTTTTT. The variable domain in full, with the rest retrieved from reference TRBV5-1 and TRBJ2-2, is KAGVTQTPRYLIKTRGQQVTLSCSPISGHRSVSWYQQTPGQGLQFLFEYFSETQRNKGNFPGRFSGRQFSNSRSEMNVSTLELGDSALYLCASSWGDSMNTGELFFGEGSRLTVL.

V usage is TRBV5-4 and J usage is TRBJ2-7; maybe TRBD1 (5 bases). Germline values: CDR1 SGHNT, CDR2 YYREEE (reference sequence). This CDR3 contains 13 residues. V was clipped by 4 bases and J by 4 bases, with 12 bases between them. For the CDR3, the DNA is TGTGCCAGCAGCGTAAGGGGTATGTACGAGCAGTACTTC. Its protein is CASSVRGMYEQYF.

V and J are TRBV4-1 and TRBJ2-7, with D tentatively TRBD2 (5 bases). V dropped 5 bases and J dropped 3 bases, with 11 bases sitting between them. CDR1 is MGHRA and CDR2 is YSYEKL in the germline V gene. This CDR3 has 13 residues. CDR3 bases: TGCGCCAGCAGCGAAGGACTCGGCTACGAGCAGTACTTC. It yields the protein CASSEGLGYEQYF.

V gene TRBV28 combines with J gene TRBJ1-2, with TRBD1 matching 7 bases. CDR1 MDHEN and CDR2 SYDVKM come from the germline V gene. Losses at the gene ends were 7 bases for V and 3 bases for J; bases not matched to a gene: 8. The CDR3 contains 14 residues. Written as DNA, the CDR3 is TGTGCCAGCACCCCCCAGGACAGGTACTATGGCTACACCTTC. Protein: CASTPQDRYYGYTF.

This clone was picked up a small number of times. The chain links TRBV5-1 to TRBJ2-2; perhaps TRBD1 as D (6 bases). Per germline, CDR1 SGHRS and CDR2 YFSETQ. There are 14 residues in the CDR3. The V gene lost 1 base and the J gene lost 3 bases, with 7 bases spanning the gap. The CDR3 bases are TGCGCCAGCAGCTTGTCAGGGGACACCGGGGAGCTGTTTTTT. It codes for CASSLSGDTGELFF.

This chain links TRBV5-1 with TRBJ2-5; D is ambiguous. Judging by the DNA end, TRBJ2-7 fits better; the J call may be wrong. The CDR3 is 14 residues long. Germline V gene lookup returns CDR1 SGHRS and CDR2 YFSETQ. The CDR3 DNA reads as TGCGCCAGCAGCTTGGACCCTGGTTACTACGAGCAGTACTTC. Amino acid sequence: CASSLDPGYYEQYF.

This clone was detected a few times. The chain combines TRBV27 with TRBJ2-6; 8 nucleotides match TRBD1. This CDR3 contains 16 residues. The germline V gene encodes CDR1 MNHEY and CDR2 SMNVEV (reference sequence). The ends lost 2 bases at V and 1 base at J; junction bases unmatched: 1. The CDR3 loop reads CASSLRTGSGANVLTF. CDR3 nucleotide sequence: TGTGCCAGCAGTTTACGGACAGGGTCTGGGGCCAACGTCCTGACTTTC.

This clone was seen a handful of times. This chain links TRBV6-4 with TRBJ1-2; D uncertain. Per germline, CDR1 MRHNA and CDR2 SNTAGT. CDR3 length: 14 amino acids. V lost 7 bases to trimming and J lost 6 bases, with 18 bases between them. This chain's CDR3 is CASKLTRTADGYTF. Here the CDR3 DNA reads TGTGCCAGCAAATTGACACGCACGGCAGATGGCTACACCTTC.

The V call is TRBV4-3, the J call TRBJ1-5, with D unresolved. The germline V and J ends were trimmed by 2 bases and 2 bases, with 10 bases remaining between them. CDR3 length: 15 residues. The germline V gene has CDR1 LGHNA and CDR2 YSLEER. Here the CDR3 DNA reads TGCGCCAGCAGCCAACTGGTGAGGGGCAATCAGCCCCAGCATTTT. This translates into CASSQLVRGNQPQHF.

The chain has TRBV27 and TRBJ2-7; tentative D call: TRBD2 (7 bases). Germline V gene lookup returns CDR1 MNHEY and CDR2 SMNVEV (reference sequence). This CDR3 contains 13 residues. V lost 5 bases and J lost 7, with 15 bases in between. The CDR3 DNA is TGTGCCAGCAGTGGCATAAGGGGGGGTGAGCAGTACTTC. As protein: CASSGIRGGEQYF.

The chain couples TRBV27 to TRBJ2-1; 14 bases match TRBD2. Germline lookup yields CDR1 MNHEY and CDR2 SMNVEV (reference sequence). The CDR3 extends over 17 amino acids. Trimming took 7 bases from V and 1 from J; bases not matched to a gene: 6. CDR3 sequence reads: CASTRLAGGISYNEQFF. The CDR3 nucleotides read TGTGCCAGCACCCGACTAGCGGGGGGGATTTCCTACAATGAGCAGTTCTTC.

The chain has TRBV9 and TRBJ1-3; 7 bases fit TRBD1. Germline V gene data show CDR1 as SGDLS and CDR2 as YYNGEE. The CDR3 has 18 residues. Trimming cost V 0 bases and J 0 bases; bases outside gene matches: 9. The CDR3: CASSVGKTGVGSGNTIYF. CDR3 nucleotide sequence: TGTGCCAGCAGCGTAGGCAAAACAGGGGTCGGCTCTGGAAACACCATATATTTT.

The chain links TRBV13 to TRBJ1-1; 9 nucleotides line up with TRBD1. Losses at the gene ends were 3 bases for V and 0 bases for J; bases not matched to a gene: 5. CDR3 size: 16 residues. Germline-derived CDR1 and CDR2 are PRHDT and FYEKMQ (reference sequence). CDR3 loop: CASSLGQGGMNTEAFF. The CDR3 coding sequence is TGTGCCAGCAGCTTGGGACAGGGTGGGATGAACACTGAAGCTTTCTTT. Using reference TRBV13 and TRBJ1-1 for the parts outside the CDR3, the full variable domain is AAGVIQSPRHLIKEKRETATLKCYPIPRHDTVYWYQQGPGQDPQFLISFYEKMQSDKGSIPDRFSAQQFSDYHSELNMSSLELGDSALYFCASSLGQGGMNTEAFFGQGTRLTVV.

The gene calls are TRBV18 and TRBJ1-4, with TRBD1 matching 7 bases. The trim removed 3 bases at V and 5 bases at J, leaving 3 bases unmatched. Germline V gives CDR1 KGHSH, CDR2 LQKENI. The CDR3 totals 14 residues. The CDR3 is CASSPDRDNEKLFF. As DNA, the CDR3 is TGTGCCAGCTCACCTGACAGGGACAATGAAAAACTGTTTTTT. The whole variable domain, remainder taken from reference TRBV18 and TRBJ1-4, is NAGVMQNPRHLVRRRGQEARLRCSPMKGHSHVYWYRQLPEEGLKFMVYLQKENIIDESGMPKERFSAEFPKEGPSILRIQQVVRGDSAAYFCASSPDRDNEKLFFGSGTQLSVL.

The V and J genes are TRBV2 and TRBJ2-7; 9 bases map to TRBD1. Per the germline V gene, CDR1 is SNHLY and CDR2 is FYNNEI. The J segment lost 13 bases and the V segment lost 6 bases, leaving 10 bases of the junction unmatched. The CDR3 has 12 amino acids. CDR3 residues: CASRLGQGVLYF. The CDR3 coding sequence is TGTGCCAGCAGATTGGGACAGGGTGTTCTATACTTC. The full variable domain, rest sourced from reference TRBV2 and TRBJ2-7, is EPEVTQTPSHQVTQMGQEVILRCVPISNHLYFYWYRQILGQKVEFLVSFYNNEISEKSEIFDDQFSVERPDGSNFTLKIRSTKLEDSAMYFCASRLGQGVLYFGPGTRLTVT.

The V gene is TRBV6-5, the J gene TRBJ2-7; no clear D. There are 15 residues in the CDR3. From germline, CDR1 is MNHEY and CDR2 SVGAGI. V dropped 5 bases and J dropped 0 bases, with 14 bases sitting between them. The CDR3 is CASSLYHKSSYEQYF. CDR3 in DNA: TGTGCCAGCAGTCTTTATCATAAGAGCTCCTACGAGCAGTACTTC.

The table lists this clone with a few counts. The rearrangement uses TRBV10-3 and TRBJ1-1; tentatively, D is TRBD1 (6 bases). Trimming cost V 5 bases and J 7 bases, with 20 bases left between them. This CDR3 contains 15 residues. Germline CDR1 ENHRY, CDR2 SYGVKD. The CDR3, as DNA: TGTGCCATCAGTAGAGGGGTGGGGGCTAACGATGAAGCTTTCTTT. Translated: CAISRGVGANDEAFF.

V usage is TRBV18 and J usage is TRBJ1-4; a possible D gene is TRBD1 (5 bases). In germline, CDR1 is KGHSH, CDR2 LQKENI. The CDR3 runs 14 residues. The V end lost 6 bases, the J end lost 4 bases, and 12 bases lay between the germline ends. As DNA, the CDR3 is TGTGCCAGCTCGGGGCAGGTCCATAATGAAAAACTGTTTTTT. Translation gives CASSGQVHNEKLFF.

The gene calls are TRBV6-5 and TRBJ2-2, with 7 nucleotides matching TRBD2. Germline V gene lookup returns CDR1 MNHEY and CDR2 SVGAGI. Germline trimming cut 4 bases from V and 7 bases from J; bases unmatched to any gene: 6. This CDR3 spans 14 amino acids. DNA for the CDR3: TGTGCCAGCAGTTGGGGGGGTATCGGCGGGGAGCTGTTTTTT. As protein: CASSWGGIGGELFF.

This clone was counted a few times. The CDR3 DNA reads as TGTGCCAGCAGCGAGACAGGGGTTAAAGTTGGCTACACCTTC. Protein product: CASSETGVKVGYTF. V gene TRBV9 combines with J gene TRBJ1-2; 8 bases align to TRBD1. CDR1 SGDLS and CDR2 YYNGEE come from the germline V gene. The CDR3 sequence is 14 residues long. With V trimmed by 3 bases and J by 7 bases, 8 bases remained unmatched.

This rearrangement joins TRBV4-3 to TRBJ1-1; 10 nucleotides agree with TRBD1. This CDR3 spans 15 amino acids. Looked up from germline, CDR1 is LGHNA and CDR2 is YSLEER. The ends lost 6 bases at V and 8 bases at J; junction bases unmatched: 12. The CDR3 DNA reads as TGCGCCAGCAGACGGGACAGGGGTTCCAATTGGGAAGCTTTCTTT. This codes for CASRRDRGSNWEAFF.

The chain couples TRBV5-1 to TRBJ2-3; 11 nucleotides agree with TRBD1. Germline V lookup: CDR1 SGHRS, CDR2 YFSETQ. The CDR3 contains 16 residues. V gave up 1 base and J gave up 6 bases; unmatched junction bases: 7. In DNA form, the CDR3 reads TGCGCCAGCAGCTTGTCCGGGACAGGGGGAACGGATACGCAGTATTTT. Translating gives CASSLSGTGGTDTQYF. Filled out from reference TRBV5-1 and TRBJ2-3, the complete variable domain reads KAGVTQTPRYLIKTRGQQVTLSCSPISGHRSVSWYQQTPGQGLQFLFEYFSETQRNKGNFPGRFSGRQFSNSRSEMNVSTLELGDSALYLCASSLSGTGGTDTQYFGPGTRLTVL.

For this clone: One end of the junction fails to match germline, which may point to a read error. The chain uses TRBV7-2 and TRBJ2-3, with 9 bases matching TRBD2. CDR1 is SGHTA, CDR2 FQGNSA, per germline. The CDR3 contains 13 residues. The CDR3: CASSLGGSSGALF. The CDR3 DNA reads TGTGCCAGCAGCTTAGGCGGGTCTAGCGGGGCTCTTTTT.

This chain links TRBV18 with TRBJ2-2, with 13 bases identical to TRBD2. J lost 1 base, V lost 0 bases, and 5 bases had no gene match. This CDR3 has 19 amino acids. Looked up from germline, CDR1 is KGHSH and CDR2 is LQKENI. The CDR3 coding sequence is TGTGCCAGCTCACCACCCAGGACTAGCGGGGGAAAGAACACCGGGGAGCTGTTTTTT. The encoded protein is CASSPPRTSGGKNTGELFF.

The chain couples TRBV7-8 to TRBJ1-4; a possible D gene is TRBD1 (5 bases). V lost 5 bases, J lost 3 bases, and 19 bases lay in between. Germline V CDR1 and CDR2: SGHVS, FQNEAQ. This CDR3 is 17 amino acids long. CDR3 amino acids: CASSPLGGDWANEKLFF. Written as DNA, the CDR3 is TGTGCCAGCAGCCCCTTGGGGGGGGATTGGGCTAATGAAAAACTGTTTTTT. Full variable domain (rest looked up from reference TRBV7-8 and TRBJ1-4): GAGVSQSPRYKVAKRGQDVALRCDPISGHVSLFWYQQALGQGPEFLTYFQNEAQLDKSGLPSDRFFAERPEGSVSTLKIQRTQQEDSAVYLCASSPLGGDWANEKLFFGSGTQLSVL.

The gene calls are TRBV27 and TRBJ2-7; 7 nucleotides match TRBD1. CDR1 MNHEY and CDR2 SMNVEV come from the germline V gene (reference sequence). The V gene end was trimmed by 5 bases and the J gene end by 5 bases; junction bases not matched to a gene: 9. CDR3 size: 14 residues. The DNA for the CDR3 is TGTGCCAGCAGTCTTTTGACAGGGCTCCACGAGCAGTACTTC. Translating it yields CASSLLTGLHEQYF.

The chain couples TRBV7-2 to TRBJ1-2; D is unclear. Trimming removed 2 bases from V and 0 bases from J, with 7 bases in between. Germline V gene sequence: CDR1 SGHTA, CDR2 FQGNSA. The CDR3 covers 14 residues. CDR3 loop: CASSLPVANYGYTF. The CDR3 bases are TGTGCCAGCAGCTTACCCGTAGCTAACTATGGCTACACCTTC. Using reference TRBV7-2 and TRBJ1-2 for the parts outside the CDR3, the full variable domain is GAGVSQSPSNKVTEKGKDVELRCDPISGHTALYWYRQSLGQGLEFLIYFQGNSAPDKSGLPSDRFSAERTGGSVSTLTIQRTQQEDSAVYLCASSLPVANYGYTFGSGTRLTVV.